The T cell receptor (beta chain) under discussion was sequenced for a study of identical twins. Study-wide points: Insertions were reduced in abundant cord blood beta clonotypes but not in memory repertoires. Out-of-frame TCR alpha sharing in monozygotic twins exceeded recombination model predictions.

It was template switching that added a universal primer site, and there were unique molecular identifiers on the cDNA. Using its own MiXCR run on the 5' RACE reads, TCRdb lists one record per CDR3 protein. The data contain more than 400,000 distinct CDR3 sequences, 12% to 15% of them singletons. This clonotype came up many times. Its antigen is as yet unknown. These data also formed part of another study, on yellow fever vaccine responses in identical twins.

This TCR was sampled from a woman aged 18-29 years in good health. The sample comprised CD4+ T cells sorted from blood.

The CDR3 sequence is CASSLGDRVIGDNEQFF. CDR3 nucleotide sequence: TGTGCCAGCAGCTTAGGGGACAGGGTAATAGGTGACAATGAGCAGTTCTTC. The chain links TRBV11-3 to TRBJ2-1, with 9 bases lining up with TRBD1. This CDR3 has 17 amino acids. Unmatched junction bases numbered 9, after V lost 1 base and J lost 5 bases. The germline V gene has CDR1 SGHNT and CDR2 YENEEA.